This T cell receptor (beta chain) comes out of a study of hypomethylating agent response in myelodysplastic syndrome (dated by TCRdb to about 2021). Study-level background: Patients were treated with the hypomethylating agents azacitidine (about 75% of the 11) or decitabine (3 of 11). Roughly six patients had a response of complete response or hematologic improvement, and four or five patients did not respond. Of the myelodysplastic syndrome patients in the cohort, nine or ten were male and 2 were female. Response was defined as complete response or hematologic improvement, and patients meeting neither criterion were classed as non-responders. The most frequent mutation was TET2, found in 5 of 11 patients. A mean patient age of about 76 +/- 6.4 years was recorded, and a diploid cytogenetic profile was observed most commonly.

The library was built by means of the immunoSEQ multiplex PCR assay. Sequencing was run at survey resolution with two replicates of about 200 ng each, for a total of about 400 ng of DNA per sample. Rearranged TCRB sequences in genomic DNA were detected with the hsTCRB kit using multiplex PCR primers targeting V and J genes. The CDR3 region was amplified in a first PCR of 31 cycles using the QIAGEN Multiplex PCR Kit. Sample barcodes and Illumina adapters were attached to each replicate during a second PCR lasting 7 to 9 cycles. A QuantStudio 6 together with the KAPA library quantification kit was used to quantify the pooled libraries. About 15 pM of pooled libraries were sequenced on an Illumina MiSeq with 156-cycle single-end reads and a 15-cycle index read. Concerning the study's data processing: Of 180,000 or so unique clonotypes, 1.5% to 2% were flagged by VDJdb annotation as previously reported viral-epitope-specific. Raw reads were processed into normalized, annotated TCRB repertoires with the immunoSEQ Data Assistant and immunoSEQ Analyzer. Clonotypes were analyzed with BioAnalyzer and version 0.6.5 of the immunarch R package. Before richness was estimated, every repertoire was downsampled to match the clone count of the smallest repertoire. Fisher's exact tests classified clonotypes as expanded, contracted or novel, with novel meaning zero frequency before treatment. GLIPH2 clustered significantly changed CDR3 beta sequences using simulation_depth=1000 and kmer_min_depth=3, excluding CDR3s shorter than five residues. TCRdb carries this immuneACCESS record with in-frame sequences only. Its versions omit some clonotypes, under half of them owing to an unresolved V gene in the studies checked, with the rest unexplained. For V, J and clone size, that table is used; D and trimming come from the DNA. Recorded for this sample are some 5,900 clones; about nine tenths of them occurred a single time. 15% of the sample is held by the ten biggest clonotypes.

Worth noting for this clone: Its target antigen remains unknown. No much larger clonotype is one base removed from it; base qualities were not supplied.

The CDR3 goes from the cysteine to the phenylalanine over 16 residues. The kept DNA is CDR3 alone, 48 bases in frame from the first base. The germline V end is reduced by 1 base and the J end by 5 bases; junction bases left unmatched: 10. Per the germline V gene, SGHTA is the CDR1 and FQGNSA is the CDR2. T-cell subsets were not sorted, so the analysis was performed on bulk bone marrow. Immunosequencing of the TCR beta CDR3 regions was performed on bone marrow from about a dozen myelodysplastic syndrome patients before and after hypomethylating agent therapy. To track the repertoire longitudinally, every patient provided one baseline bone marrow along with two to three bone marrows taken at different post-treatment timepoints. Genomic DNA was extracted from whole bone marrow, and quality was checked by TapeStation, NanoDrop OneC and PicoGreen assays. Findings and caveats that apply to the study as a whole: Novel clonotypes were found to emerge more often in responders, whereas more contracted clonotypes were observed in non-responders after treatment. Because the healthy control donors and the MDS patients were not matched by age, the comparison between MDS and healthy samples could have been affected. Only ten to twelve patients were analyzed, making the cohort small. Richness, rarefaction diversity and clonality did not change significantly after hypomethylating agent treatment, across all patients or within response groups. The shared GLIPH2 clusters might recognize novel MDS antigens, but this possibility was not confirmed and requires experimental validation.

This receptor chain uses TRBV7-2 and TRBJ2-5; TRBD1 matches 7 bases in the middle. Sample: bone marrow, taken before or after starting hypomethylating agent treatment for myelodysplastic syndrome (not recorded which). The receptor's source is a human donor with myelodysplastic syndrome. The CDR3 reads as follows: CASSLEGGRTWETQYF. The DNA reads TGTGCCAGCAGCTTAGAAGGGGGCCGGACTTGGGAGACCCAGTACTTC. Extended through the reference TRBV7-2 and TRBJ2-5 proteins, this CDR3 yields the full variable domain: GAGVSQSPSNKVTEKGKDVELRCDPISGHTALYWYRQSLGQGLEFLIYFQGNSAPDKSGLPSDRFSAERTGGSVSTLTIQRTQQEDSAVYLCASSLEGGRTWETQYFGPGTRLLVL.